Sequencing of this T cell receptor beta chain was carried out in a study of human T cells and chemical hapten exposure. V trimming: 3 bases; J trimming: 2 bases; junction bases outside the gene matches: 10. Germline V gives CDR1 SGHRS, CDR2 YFSETQ. This CDR3 is built from 18 residues. This clonotype occurred a few times. Each CDR3 protein is one row after TCRdb ran MiXCR on the 5' RACE reads. The table has around 82,000 distinct CDR3 sequences, 7.7% seen once; the top ten hold under 2.5%. Sequencing started from total RNA isolated from unfractionated whole blood. The chain links TRBV5-1 to TRBJ2-5; TRBD2 aligns across 13 bases. The sequence came from a male donor in good health. CDR3 residues: CASSWGLAGPVEQETQYF. DNA of the CDR3: TGCGCCAGCAGCTGGGGACTAGCGGGGCCCGTAGAACAAGAGACCCAGTACTTC. Full variable domain (remainder filled in from reference TRBV5-1 and TRBJ2-5): KAGVTQTPRYLIKTRGQQVTLSCSPISGHRSVSWYQQTPGQGLQFLFEYFSETQRNKGNFPGRFSGRQFSNSRSEMNVSTLELGDSALYLCASSWGLAGPVEQETQYFGPGTRLLVL.